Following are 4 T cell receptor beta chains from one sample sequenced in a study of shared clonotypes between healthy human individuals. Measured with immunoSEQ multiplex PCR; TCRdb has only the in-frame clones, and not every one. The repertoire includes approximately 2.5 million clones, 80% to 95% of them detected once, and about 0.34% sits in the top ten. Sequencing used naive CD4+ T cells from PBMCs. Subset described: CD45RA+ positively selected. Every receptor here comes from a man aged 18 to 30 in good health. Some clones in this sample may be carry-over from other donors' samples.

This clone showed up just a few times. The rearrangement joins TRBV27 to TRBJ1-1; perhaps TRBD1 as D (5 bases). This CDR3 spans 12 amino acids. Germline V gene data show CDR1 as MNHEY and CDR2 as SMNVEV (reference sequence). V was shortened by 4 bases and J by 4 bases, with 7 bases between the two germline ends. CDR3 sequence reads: CASSSQGTEAFF. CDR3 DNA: TGTGCCAGCAGTTCCCAGGGCACTGAAGCTTTCTTT.

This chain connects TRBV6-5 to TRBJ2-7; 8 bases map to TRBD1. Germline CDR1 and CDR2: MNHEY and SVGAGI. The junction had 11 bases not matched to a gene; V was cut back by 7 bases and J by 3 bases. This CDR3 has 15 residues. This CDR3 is CASKTETGDFYEQYF. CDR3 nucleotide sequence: TGTGCCAGCAAGACCGAGACAGGGGACTTCTACGAGCAGTACTTC.

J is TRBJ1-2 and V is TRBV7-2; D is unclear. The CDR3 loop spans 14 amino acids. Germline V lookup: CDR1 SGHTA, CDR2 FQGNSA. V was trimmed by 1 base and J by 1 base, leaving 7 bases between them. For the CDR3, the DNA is TGTGCCAGCAGCTTAGTTCCCTTTAACTATGGCTACACCTTC. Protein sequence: CASSLVPFNYGYTF. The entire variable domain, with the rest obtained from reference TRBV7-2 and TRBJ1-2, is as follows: GAGVSQSPSNKVTEKGKDVELRCDPISGHTALYWYRQSLGQGLEFLIYFQGNSAPDKSGLPSDRFSAERTGGSVSTLTIQRTQQEDSAVYLCASSLVPFNYGYTFGSGTRLTVV.

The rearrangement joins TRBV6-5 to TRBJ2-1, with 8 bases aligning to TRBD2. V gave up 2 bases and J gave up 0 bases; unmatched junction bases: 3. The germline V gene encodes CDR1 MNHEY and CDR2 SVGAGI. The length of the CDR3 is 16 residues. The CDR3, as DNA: TGTGCCAGCAGTTACGCAAGCGGGAGCTCCTACAATGAGCAGTTCTTC. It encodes CASSYASGSSYNEQFF.